These T cell receptor beta chains were read from a single sample in a study of shared T cell receptors in the human thymus. Libraries were prepared by immunoSEQ multiplex PCR; TCRdb keeps only in-frame clonotypes and omits some of them. Of some 720,000 clones listed, 85% to 90% were seen once; the top ten hold around 0.0099%. Separately, the same data were catalogued under a study of human thymus T cells.

The sequenced material came from thymocytes. The origin of the receptors is a boy under three years old with a congenital heart defect. Each CDR3 is given with its conserved first and last residue. The D gene is left open where the match is weak. Rows give clone size only sometimes, using once, few, many, or a class for an expanded clone.

TRBV4-3	TRBJ2-6	NA	NA	CASSRLLSGGFSGANVLTF	TGCGCCAGCAGCCGCTTACTGTCGGGCGGGTTCTCTGGGGCCAACGTCCTGACTTTC
TRBV21-1	TRBJ2-1	NA	few	CASGGTSGSRNPSEQFF	TGTGCCAGCGGCGGGACTAGCGGGAGTAGAAACCCCAGTGAGCAGTTCTTC
TRBV7-2	TRBJ2-7	NA	once	CASSQGGLVRYEQYF	TGTGCCAGCAGCCAGGGGGGACTAGTCCGTTACGAGCAGTACTTC
TRBV6-4	TRBJ2-1	TRBD2	NA	CARGLAGVNEQFF	TGTGCCAGAGGACTAGCGGGAGTTAATGAGCAGTTCTTC
TRBV13	TRBJ2-5	TRBD2	NA	CASSLGGTSGTQETQYF	TGTGCCAGCAGCTTAGGCGGGACTAGCGGGACCCAAGAGACCCAGTACTTC
TRBV30	TRBJ2-5	TRBD2	few	CAGTSDQETQYF	TGTGCCGGTACTAGCGATCAAGAGACCCAGTACTTC
TRBV13	TRBJ1-1	TRBD1	NA	CASRGHLFHRGRDTEAFF	TGTGCCAGCAGAGGACACCTATTTCACAGGGGAAGGGACACTGAAGCTTTCTTT
TRBV19	TRBJ2-7	NA	NA	CASRGDKDRNSSYEQYF	TGTGCCAGTAGAGGGGACAAAGACAGGAACAGCTCCTACGAGCAGTACTTC
TRBV28	TRBJ2-7	NA	NA	CASSLGVTRDTSYEQYF	TGTGCCAGCAGTTTGGGCGTTACTAGGGACACCTCCTACGAGCAGTACTTC
TRBV5-6	TRBJ2-1	NA	NA	CASSWYSTRSYNEQFF	TGTGCCAGCAGCTGGTACAGCACCCGCTCCTACAATGAGCAGTTCTTC
TRBV14	TRBJ2-6	NA	NA	CASSHSDSRSGANVLTF	TGTGCCAGCAGCCATTCGGACTCCCGCTCTGGGGCCAACGTCCTGACTTTC
TRBV6-4	TRBJ2-3	NA	NA	CASRPGASDRALSTDTQYF	TGTGCCAGCAGGCCAGGGGCTTCCGATCGCGCCCTTAGCACAGATACGCAGTATTTT
TRBV28	TRBJ2-7	NA	NA	CASSIQGYEQYF	TGTGCCAGCAGTATACAGGGCTACGAGCAGTACTTC
TRBV28	TRBJ2-7	TRBD2	once	CASSPGTSGRKVVGEQYF	TGTGCCAGCAGTCCCGGGACTAGCGGGAGAAAGGTTGTGGGGGAGCAGTACTTC
TRBV4-3	TRBJ2-3	TRBD2	NA	CATSGNGGRADTQYF	TGCGCCACCAGCGGTAACGGCGGGAGAGCAGATACGCAGTATTTT
TRBV4-3	TRBJ2-1	TRBD2	few	CASSQEWGATSGYNEQFF	TGCGCCAGCAGCCAAGAATGGGGGGCGACTAGCGGATACAATGAGCAGTTCTTC
TRBV6-6	TRBJ2-3	NA	NA	CASLLGRPSTDTQYF	TGTGCCAGCCTCCTAGGGAGACCTAGCACAGATACGCAGTATTTT
TRBV11-2	TRBJ2-7	NA	NA	CASTPRESDEQYF	TGTGCCAGCACCCCCCGAGAGTCCGACGAGCAGTACTTC
TRBV2	TRBJ2-7	NA	NA	CASRGRSYEQYF	TGTGCCAGCAGGGGGAGGTCCTACGAGCAGTACTTC
TRBV27	TRBJ2-7	NA	NA	CASSHGPPMKQYF	TGTGCCAGCAGCCATGGTCCCCCTATGAAGCAGTACTTC
TRBV11-2	TRBJ1-1	TRBD1	NA	CASSLVRQGGMNTEAFF	TGTGCCAGCAGCTTAGTCCGACAGGGGGGGATGAACACTGAAGCTTTCTTT
TRBV7-3	TRBJ2-3	TRBD2	NA	CASSQGIPGAGGIDTQYF	TGTGCCAGCAGCCAGGGGATCCCGGGAGCGGGAGGGATTGATACGCAGTATTTT
TRBV4-3	TRBJ1-3	TRBD1	few	CASSQGTGEVSGNTIYF	TGCGCCAGCAGCCAAGGGACAGGGGAAGTCTCTGGAAACACCATATATTTT
TRBV21-1	TRBJ2-3	NA	NA	CASSKESGRGPTDTQYF	TGTGCCAGCAGCAAAGAAAGCGGGAGGGGCCCCACAGATACGCAGTATTTT
TRBV6-5	TRBJ2-3	NA	NA	CASRRTVGATDTQYF	TGTGCCAGCAGAAGGACGGTGGGGGCCACAGATACGCAGTATTTT
TRBV6-5	TRBJ1-1	NA	NA	CASSSLGNTEAFF	TGTGCCAGCAGTTCCCTCGGGAACACTGAAGCTTTCTTT
TRBV7-2	TRBJ2-7	NA	NA	CASSLDGSVTSYEQYF	TGTGCCAGCAGCTTAGACGGTAGCGTGACCTCCTACGAGCAGTACTTC
TRBV28	TRBJ2-1	TRBD2	NA	CASSLIGRGEQFF	TGTGCCAGCAGTTTGATTGGGAGGGGTGAGCAGTTCTTC
TRBV6-5	TRBJ2-3	NA	few	CASSYGASPTDTQYF	TGTGCCAGCAGTTACGGAGCCAGTCCCACAGATACGCAGTATTTT
TRBV4-2	TRBJ2-2	TRBD2	NA	CASSQGPSGPSTGELFF	TGTGCCAGCAGCCAAGGTCCTAGCGGACCGAGCACCGGGGAGCTGTTTTTT
TRBV6-5	TRBJ1-3	NA	NA	CASRDNREGNTIYF	TGTGCCAGCAGGGACAACAGGGAGGGAAACACCATATATTTT
TRBV27	TRBJ2-7	NA	NA	CASKSGQTYEQYF	TGTGCCAGCAAATCAGGACAGACCTACGAGCAGTACTTC
TRBV28	TRBJ1-1	NA	NA	CASGERRRNTEAFF	TGTGCCAGCGGAGAGCGACGGAGGAACACTGAAGCTTTCTTT
TRBV10-1	TRBJ2-2	TRBD2	NA	CAVGTSGSDSNTGELFF	TGCGCCGTTGGGACTAGCGGGAGCGATTCGAACACCGGGGAGCTGTTTTTT
TRBV6-1	TRBJ2-7	NA	NA	CASSEPRGLDYEQYF	TGTGCCAGCAGTGAACCCCGCGGACTGGACTACGAGCAGTACTTC
TRBV5-6	TRBJ2-1	TRBD1	NA	CASSYPNRGRGQFF	TGTGCCAGCAGTTACCCAAACAGGGGCCGGGGCCAGTTCTTC
TRBV6-5	TRBJ1-2	NA	once	CASSYSQGNYGYTF	TGTGCCAGCAGTTACAGCCAGGGAAACTATGGCTACACCTTC
TRBV25-1	TRBJ2-3	TRBD2	NA	CASSAPLGGGCGGQYF	TGTGCCAGCAGTGCCCCCCTTGGGGGAGGCTGCGGGGGGCAGTATTTT
TRBV6-1	TRBJ2-4	NA	NA	CASSVGQPVKNIQYF	TGTGCCAGCAGTGTAGGACAGCCGGTTAAAAACATTCAGTACTTC
TRBV12-5	TRBJ2-7	NA	once	CASGLVRDEQYF	TGTGCTAGTGGTTTGGTACGGGACGAGCAGTACTTC
TRBV5-5	TRBJ2-5	NA	NA	CASSSPRGETQYF	TGTGCCAGCAGCTCCCCCAGGGGAGAGACCCAGTACTTC
TRBV28	TRBJ2-3	TRBD1	once	CASSFSGDRATDTQYF	TGTGCCAGCAGTTTCTCAGGGGACAGGGCTACAGATACGCAGTATTTT